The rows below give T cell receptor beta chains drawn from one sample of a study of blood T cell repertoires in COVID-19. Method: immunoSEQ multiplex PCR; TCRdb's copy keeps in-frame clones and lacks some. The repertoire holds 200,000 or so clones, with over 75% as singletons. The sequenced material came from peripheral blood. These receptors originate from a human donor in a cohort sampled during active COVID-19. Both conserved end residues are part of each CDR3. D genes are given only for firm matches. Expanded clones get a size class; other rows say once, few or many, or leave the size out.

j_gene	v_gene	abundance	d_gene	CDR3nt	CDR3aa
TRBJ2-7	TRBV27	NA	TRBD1	TGTGCCAGCAGTGTCGGACAGGCCGGGTACGAGCAGTACTTC	CASSVGQAGYEQYF
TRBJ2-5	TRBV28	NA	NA	TGTGCCAGCAGCTCAAAACTCCAAGAGACCCAGTACTTC	CASSSKLQETQYF
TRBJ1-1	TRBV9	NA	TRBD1	TGTGCCAGCAGCGTAGATCAGGGACAGGGTCTTCGCTCTTTT	CASSVDQGQGLRSF
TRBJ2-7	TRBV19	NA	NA	TGTGCCAGTAGTATAGCCGGGGGGACAGGACCCTACGAGCAGTACTTC	CASSIAGGTGPYEQYF
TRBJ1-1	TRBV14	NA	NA	TGTGCCAGCAGCCAAGATCGGGGGGGAGCTTTCTTT	CASSQDRGGAFF
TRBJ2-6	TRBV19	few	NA	TGTGCAACCAGGGTAGGAGGGGCCAACGTCCTGACTTTC	CATRVGGANVLTF
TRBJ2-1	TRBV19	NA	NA	TGTGCCAGTAGGGGGCGGGAACACAACAATGAGCAGTTCTTC	CASRGREHNNEQFF
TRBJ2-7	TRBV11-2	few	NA	TGTGCCAGCAGCCAGGACAGATCCTCCTACGAGCAGTACTTC	CASSQDRSSYEQYF
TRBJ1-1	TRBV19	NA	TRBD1	TGTGCCAGTAGTCTCTCGACAGGGTCGAGTACTGAAACTTTCTTT	CASSLSTGSSTETFF
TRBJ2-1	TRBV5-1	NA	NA	TGCGCCAGCAGCGCTCGGCAGGGGGGCCACAATGAGCAGTTCTTC	CASSARQGGHNEQFF
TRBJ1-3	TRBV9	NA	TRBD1	TGTGCCAGCAGCGTTCTACAGGGGGCCGGAAACACCATATATTTT	CASSVLQGAGNTIYF
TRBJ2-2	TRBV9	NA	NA	TGTGCCAGCAGCGTGGGGTCTGGGGCAACCGGGGAGCTGTTTTTT	CASSVGSGATGELFF
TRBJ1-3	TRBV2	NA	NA	TGTGCCAGCAGTGGGCAGGCCGTGAACACCATATATTTT	CASSGQAVNTIYF
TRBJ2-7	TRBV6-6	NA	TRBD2	TGTGCCAGCAGCTTAAGCCGTCGTTGGGTAGCGGGAGGACCTCCCTACGAGCAGTACTTC	CASSLSRRWVAGGPPYEQYF
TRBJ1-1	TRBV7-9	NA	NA	TGTGCCAGCAGCTCAGACACTGAAGCTTTCTTT	CASSSDTEAFF
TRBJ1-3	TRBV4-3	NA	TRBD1	TGCGCCAGCAGCCAAGAGTGGACAGGGGTTGGAAACACCATATATTTT	CASSQEWTGVGNTIYF
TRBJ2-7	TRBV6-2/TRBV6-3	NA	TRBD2	TGTGCCAGCAGTTACTCTTTAGCGGGCTCCTACGAGCAGTACTTC	CASSYSLAGSYEQYF
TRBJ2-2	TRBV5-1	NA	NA	TGCGCCAGCAGCTGGGCAAGGTTAACCGGGGAGCTGTTTTTT	CASSWARLTGELFF
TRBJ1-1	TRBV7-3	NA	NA	TGTGCCAGCGGGGCGGGAATGAACACTGAAGCTTTCTTT	CASGAGMNTEAFF
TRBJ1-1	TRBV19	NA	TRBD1	TGTGCCAGTAGTATTACAGGGGGCTCGAACACTGAAGCTTTCTTT	CASSITGGSNTEAFF